The T cell receptor beta chain described here comes from a study of cytomegalovirus exposure and HLA in healthy donors. Study results and limitations: Immune exposure information available was restricted to CMV serostatus. Approximately 160 TCR beta chains were listed as cytomegalovirus-associated.

Healthy bone marrow donors formed the donor group. It was with 60 Vbeta and 13 Jbeta primers that the PCR ran. Here immunoSEQ multiplex PCR was the method, and the copy in TCRdb shows in-frame clones only, minus some. The sample yields 100,000 to 150,000 clones, 65% to 85% seen once. Per germline, CDR1 SGHAT and CDR2 FQNNGV. The CDR3 spans 11 residues. V dropped 5 bases and J dropped 3 bases, with 4 bases sitting between them. This clone was counted between two and nine times. Its target is not known. The sample was PBMCs. The chain carries TRBV11-2 and TRBJ2-5; D remains unclear. The origin of this receptor is a man aged 50-59 years in good health and CMV-seronegative. The CDR3 loop is CASSPEETQYF. The CDR3 nucleotides are TGTGCCAGCAGCCCCGAAGAGACCCAGTACTTC. The whole variable domain, filled in from reference TRBV11-2 and TRBJ2-5, reads EAGVAQSPRYKIIEKRQSVAFWCNPISGHATLYWYQQILGQGPKLLIQFQNNGVVDDSQLPKDRFSAERLKGVDSTLKIQPAKLEDSAVYLCASSPEETQYFGPGTRLLVL.